This TCR beta chain stems from a study of early T cells in non-severe SARS-CoV-2 infection. Study context: Chains stayed unpaired after sequencing of bulk RNA from unsorted whole blood. Study-wide results and caveats: Database matching using VDJdb favored anti-spike CD8 responses, with private and CD4 specificities left missing.

At least ten counts were recorded for this clonotype. What it binds is unknown. The length of the CDR3 is 14 residues. V shed 8 bases and J shed 3 bases, with 13 bases lying between them. Per the germline V gene, CDR1 is MNHNS and CDR2 is SASEGT. The TCR library protocol attached unique molecular identifiers to the individual cDNA molecules. TCRdb processed the 5' RACE reads anew with MiXCR; each CDR3 protein has one entry. The sample contains about 61,000 distinct CDR3 sequences, 9.5% to 15% of which appear only once. This material consisted of whole blood, taken at baseline. This clonotype was sampled from an adult who was a healthcare worker with PCR-confirmed SARS-CoV-2 infection or an uninfected control (not recorded which). The donor label of this sample is uncertain. The chain combines TRBV6-1 with TRBJ2-2, with a tentative D call TRBD2 (5 bases). CDR3 protein: CASRSEGYTGELFF. The DNA for the CDR3 is TGTGCCAGCCGCTCCGAGGGATACACCGGGGAGCTGTTTTTT.